This TCR beta chain was identified in a study of spatial heterogeneity in lung cancer. Study-level information: Detection of beta-chain sequences consistently exceeded that of alpha-chain sequences. Study outcomes and limitations: It was found that expanded intratumoral alpha and beta TCR counts tracked tumor mutation counts.

This clonotype was detected ten times or more. Its target is unknown. TCRdb ran MiXCR on the 5' RACE reads and lists one entry per CDR3 protein. The sample holds around 100,000 distinct CDR3 sequences; approximately 4.4% are singletons and the top ten take around 20%. This CDR3 spans 14 amino acids. Per germline, CDR1 SGHAT and CDR2 FQDESV (reference sequence). The ends were cut back, 1 base at V and 6 bases at J, with 9 bases in the middle. Time point denoted: sample taken at primary tumor resection. The donor population consisted of approximately 79 patients with untreated, early-stage non-small cell lung cancer. In each case, whole RNA from tumor, nontumor lung or frozen PBMC was sequenced unsorted.

This TCR was recovered from a male donor with early-stage non-small cell lung cancer. V and J are TRBV11-1 and TRBJ2-2; maybe TRBD2 (6 bases). This material consisted of lung tumor tissue, taken at surgery. DNA of the CDR3: TGTGCCAGCAGCTTAGGCGGGACTCCCGGGGAGCTGTTTTTT. Residues: CASSLGGTPGELFF.